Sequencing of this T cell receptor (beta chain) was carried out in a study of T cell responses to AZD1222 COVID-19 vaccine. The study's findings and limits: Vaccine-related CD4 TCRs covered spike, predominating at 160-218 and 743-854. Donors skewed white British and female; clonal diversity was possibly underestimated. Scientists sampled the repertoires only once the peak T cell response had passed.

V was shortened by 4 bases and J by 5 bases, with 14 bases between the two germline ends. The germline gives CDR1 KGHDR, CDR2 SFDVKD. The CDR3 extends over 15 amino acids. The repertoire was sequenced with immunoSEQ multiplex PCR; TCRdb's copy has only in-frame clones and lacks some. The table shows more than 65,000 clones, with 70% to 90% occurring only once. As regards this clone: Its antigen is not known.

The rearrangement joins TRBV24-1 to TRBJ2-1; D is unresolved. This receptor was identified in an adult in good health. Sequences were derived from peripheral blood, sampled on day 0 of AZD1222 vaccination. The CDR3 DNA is TGTGCCACCAGTGACGTCGGCTTGGAGAACAATGAGCAGTTCTTC. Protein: CATSDVGLENNEQFF.